These 21 T cell receptor beta chains came from one sample sequenced in a study of OX40 agonist ivuxolimab in advanced cancers. Libraries were prepared by immunoSEQ multiplex PCR; TCRdb keeps only in-frame clonotypes and omits some of them. The table shows tens of thousands of clones, with roughly nine tenths occurring only once. The specimen was CD4+ or CD8+ T cells sorted from blood, collected in a trial of the OX40 agonist ivuxolimab. Every receptor here comes from an adult with an advanced solid tumor such as melanoma, head and neck, liver or kidney cancer.

The rearrangement joins TRBV4-2 to TRBJ1-4; 8 bases are a match to TRBD1. Germline CDR1 reads LGHNA; CDR2 reads YNFKEQ. The V and J ends lost 0 bases and 6 bases, in that order; junction bases with no gene match: 3. The CDR3 contains 15 residues. DNA of the CDR3: TGTGCCAGCAGCCAAGATGTGGACAGGGATGAAAAACTGTTTTTT. Its translation is CASSQDVDRDEKLFF.

The chain combines TRBV6-5 with TRBJ2-1; no definite D call. Germline assignment: CDR1 MNHEY and CDR2 SVGAGI. This CDR3 is built from 11 residues. V was clipped by 2 bases and J by 7 bases, with 3 bases between them. CDR3 nucleotide sequence: TGTGCCAGCAGTTACGGTAATGAGCAGTTCTTC. Its translation is CASSYGNEQFF.

The table lists this clone with a count of one. The CDR3 nucleotides read TGTGCCAGCAGCGTAGATAACGGGAGGGGGAATGAGCAGTTCTTC. Translating gives CASSVDNGRGNEQFF. The V gene is TRBV9, the J gene TRBJ2-1; 8 bases fit TRBD2. This CDR3 is 15 amino acids long. CDR1 and CDR2 (germline): SGDLS, YYNGEE. Trimming cost V 0 bases and J 7 bases; bases outside gene matches: 6.

V is TRBV4-1 and J is TRBJ2-3, with D possibly TRBD2 on 6 matching bases. In germline, CDR1 is MGHRA, CDR2 YSYEKL. This CDR3 contains 13 residues. Deletions cut 6 bases from V and 8 bases from J, with 15 bases between. The CDR3 DNA follows: TGCGCCAGCAGGCGGGACCGTGTTCGTACGCAGTATTTT. It codes for CASRRDRVRTQYF.

V usage is TRBV27 and J usage is TRBJ1-4; D is undetermined. The CDR3 is 13 residues long. The V end was cut by 0 bases, the J end by 4 bases, with 3 bases between. Germline lookup yields CDR1 MNHEY and CDR2 SMNVEV (reference sequence). The DNA of the CDR3 is TGTGCCAGCAGTTTATCTGGTAATGAAAAACTGTTTTTT. This codes for CASSLSGNEKLFF.

CDR3 amino acids: CASGGRGQETQYF. DNA of the CDR3: TGTGCCAGCGGCGGGAGAGGGCAAGAGACCCAGTACTTC. V is TRBV5-6 and J is TRBJ2-5, with 7 bases identical to TRBD2. Germline V lookup: CDR1 SGHDT, CDR2 YYEEEE. V shed 7 bases, J shed 2 bases, and the junction held 5 bases outside the gene matches. The CDR3 is 13 amino acids.

The V call is TRBV7-9, the J call TRBJ2-2; 8 bases are a match to TRBD2. CDR1 is SEHNR and CDR2 is FQNEAQ in the germline V gene (reference sequence). V shed 3 bases and J 6 bases; nucleotides not matched to a gene: 9. This CDR3 spans 16 amino acids. The CDR3 nucleotides are TGTGCCAGCAGCTTGCCCCCGGGACTAGGGGCCGGGGAGCTGTTTTTT. This translates into CASSLPPGLGAGELFF.

The genes are TRBV7-9 and TRBJ1-6; D is unclear. V was clipped by 6 bases and J by 0 bases, with 12 bases between them. The CDR3 consists of 16 residues. Germline V CDR1 and CDR2: SEHNR, FQNEAQ (reference sequence). The DNA for the CDR3 is TGTGCCAGCAGATCCGGCGGGGACTCCTATAATTCACCCCTCCACTTT. It specifies CASRSGGDSYNSPLHF.

This clone was seen once. The chain is built from TRBV13 and TRBJ2-2; 9 positions match TRBD1. The CDR3 loop spans 15 amino acids. Germline trimming cut 5 bases from V and 5 bases from J; bases unmatched to any gene: 6. CDR1 and CDR2 from the germline V gene are PRHDT and FYEKMQ (reference sequence). The CDR3 here is CASSQGQGWTGELFF. As DNA, the CDR3 is TGTGCCAGCAGCCAAGGACAGGGGTGGACCGGGGAGCTGTTTTTT. Full variable domain (outside the CDR3, taken from reference TRBV13 and TRBJ2-2): AAGVIQSPRHLIKEKRETATLKCYPIPRHDTVYWYQQGPGQDPQFLISFYEKMQSDKGSIPDRFSAQQFSDYHSELNMSSLELGDSALYFCASSQGQGWTGELFFGEGSRLTVL.

The rearrangement uses TRBV7-2 and TRBJ2-5, with TRBD2 as a possible D gene (7 bases). The V end lost 3 bases, the J end lost 3 bases, and 11 bases lay between the germline ends. The CDR3 contains 14 residues. Germline lookup yields CDR1 SGHTA and CDR2 FQGNSA. CDR3 sequence (DNA): TGTGCCAGCAGCTTGGGGGGGCGCAAAGAGACCCAGTACTTC. Its protein is CASSLGGRKETQYF.

The rearrangement uses TRBV27 and TRBJ1-4, with D hard to call. Trimming removed 11 bases from V and 7 bases from J, with 14 bases in between. The CDR3 runs to 12 residues. Looked up from germline, CDR1 is MNHEY and CDR2 is SMNVEV (reference sequence). CDR3 bases: TGTGCCTCTGGGGTGATGAGTGAAAAACTGTTTTTT. It codes for CASGVMSEKLFF.

The rearrangement joins TRBV19 to TRBJ2-7; unclear D gene. This CDR3 comprises 14 residues. Trimming removed 3 bases at V and 3 bases at J, with 12 bases between. Looked up from germline, CDR1 is LNHDA and CDR2 is SQIVND (reference sequence). CDR3 in amino acids: CASSMYLFDYEQYF. The DNA for the CDR3 is TGTGCCAGTAGTATGTATCTGTTCGACTACGAGCAGTACTTC. Variable domain in full (rest from reference TRBV19 and TRBJ2-7): DGGITQSPKYLFRKEGQNVTLSCEQNLNHDAMYWYRQDPGQGLRLIYYSQIVNDFQKGDIAEGYSVSREKKESFPLTVTSAQKNPTAFYLCASSMYLFDYEQYFGPGTRLTVT.

This sequence joins TRBV10-3 and TRBJ2-2; no reliable D call. The CDR3 sequence is 11 residues long. The germline V and J ends were trimmed by 10 bases and 2 bases, with 5 bases remaining between them. CDR1 and CDR2 from the germline V gene are ENHRY and SYGVKD. CDR3 region: CATFNTGELFF. The CDR3 nucleotides read TGTGCCACCTTTAACACCGGGGAGCTGTTTTTT.

This clone was observed a few times. The V call is TRBV28, the J call TRBJ1-1; possible D gene TRBD1, 5 bases. In germline, CDR1 is MDHEN, CDR2 SYDVKM. V was cut by 5 bases and J by 0 bases, with 13 bases left in between. The CDR3 covers 15 residues. CDR3 residues: CASSGDFSMNTEAFF. CDR3 coding DNA: TGTGCCAGCAGTGGGGACTTTTCAATGAACACTGAAGCTTTCTTT.

The genes are TRBV13 and TRBJ1-3, with D possibly TRBD1 on 6 matching bases. The germline V and J ends were trimmed by 5 bases and 1 base, with 12 bases remaining between them. This CDR3 is built from 15 residues. Per germline, CDR1 PRHDT and CDR2 FYEKMQ (reference sequence). The CDR3 bases are TGTGCCAGCAGCCAGGGACATCGATCTGGAAACACCATATATTTT. Translation: CASSQGHRSGNTIYF.

The rearrangement joins TRBV30 to TRBJ2-2; D gene unclear. V was clipped by 3 bases and J by 4 bases, with 9 bases between them. The CDR3 is 13 amino acids. CDR1 and CDR2 (germline): GTSNPN, SVGIG (reference sequence). DNA for the CDR3: TGTGCCTGGAGCTATACTGGCACCGGGGAGCTGTTTTTT. Encoded protein: CAWSYTGTGELFF.

The chain links TRBV11-2 to TRBJ2-7; 10 nucleotides match TRBD2. Germline V lookup: CDR1 SGHAT, CDR2 FQNNGV. The CDR3 runs to 14 residues. V gave up 3 bases and J gave up 3 bases; unmatched junction bases: 2. The CDR3 DNA reads TGTGCCAGCAGCTTCGGACTAGCGGACTACGAGCAGTACTTC. This translates into CASSFGLADYEQYF. The full variable domain, with the rest looked up from reference TRBV11-2 and TRBJ2-7, is EAGVAQSPRYKIIEKRQSVAFWCNPISGHATLYWYQQILGQGPKLLIQFQNNGVVDDSQLPKDRFSAERLKGVDSTLKIQPAKLEDSAVYLCASSFGLADYEQYFGPGTRLTVT.

The chain couples TRBV6-1 to TRBJ2-1, with D possibly being TRBD1 (7 bases). The CDR3 contains 14 residues. Germline CDR1 reads MNHNS; CDR2 reads SASEGT. Trimming shortened V by 1 base and J by 8 bases, and 12 bases separated the two germline ends. The CDR3: CASSEGQGGYEQFF. The DNA of the CDR3 is TGTGCCAGCAGTGAAGGACAGGGAGGCTATGAGCAGTTCTTC.

This chain links TRBV7-9 with TRBJ2-1, with 10 nucleotides matching TRBD1. The V gene end was trimmed by 7 bases and the J gene end by 8 bases; junction bases not matched to a gene: 8. Germline V gives CDR1 SEHNR, CDR2 FQNEAQ (reference sequence). This CDR3 is built from 14 residues. CDR3 DNA sequence: TGTGCCAGCACCACCCGGGACAGGGGAGATGAGCAGTTCTTC. It translates to CASTTRDRGDEQFF.

The V call is TRBV10-3, the J call TRBJ1-5, with 7 bases that match TRBD1. The CDR3 spans 15 residues. V lost 4 bases to trimming and J lost 4 bases; unmatched junction nucleotides: 7. Germline CDR1 reads ENHRY; CDR2 reads SYGVKD. CDR3 region: CAISAQGQTNQPQHF. In DNA, the CDR3 is TGTGCCATCAGTGCACAGGGACAGACAAATCAGCCCCAGCATTTT.

The chain links TRBV18 to TRBJ2-1; D remains unclear. Trimming shortened V by 3 bases and J by 7 bases, and 4 bases separated the two germline ends. CDR3 length equals 11 residues. CDR1 and CDR2 (germline): KGHSH, LQKENI. The DNA for the CDR3 is TGTGCCAGCTCACCTAATAATGAGCAGTTCTTC. Amino acid sequence: CASSPNNEQFF.